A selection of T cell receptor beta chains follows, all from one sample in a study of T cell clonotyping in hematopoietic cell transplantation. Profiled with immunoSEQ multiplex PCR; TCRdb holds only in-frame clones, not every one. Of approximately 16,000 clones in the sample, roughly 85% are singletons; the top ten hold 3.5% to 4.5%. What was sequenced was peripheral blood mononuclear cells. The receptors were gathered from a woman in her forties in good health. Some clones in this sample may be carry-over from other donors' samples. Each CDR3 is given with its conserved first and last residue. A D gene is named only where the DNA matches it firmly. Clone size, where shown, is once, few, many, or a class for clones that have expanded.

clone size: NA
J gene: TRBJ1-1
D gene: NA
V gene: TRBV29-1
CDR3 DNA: TGCAGCGCCCCGGAGGGATTGAACACTGAAGCTTTCTTT
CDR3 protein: CSAPEGLNTEAFF

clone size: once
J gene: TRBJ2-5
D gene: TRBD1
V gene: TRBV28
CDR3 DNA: TGTGCCAGCAGTTTGTTAGTTCGGACAGGGGCCCAAGAGACCCAGTACTTC
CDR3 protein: CASSLLVRTGAQETQYF

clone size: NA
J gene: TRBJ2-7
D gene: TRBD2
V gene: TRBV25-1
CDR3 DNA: TGTGCCAGCAGTGAGAAAGCGGGACTCTCCTACGAGCAGTACTTC
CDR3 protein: CASSEKAGLSYEQYF

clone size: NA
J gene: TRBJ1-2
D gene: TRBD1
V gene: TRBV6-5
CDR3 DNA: TGTGCCAGCAGTAATGGACAGGTCTATGGCTACACCTTC
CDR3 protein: CASSNGQVYGYTF

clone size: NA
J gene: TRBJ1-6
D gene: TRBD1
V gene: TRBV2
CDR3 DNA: TGTGCCAGCAGTGAATTAGGGACAGATTCACCCCTCCACTTT
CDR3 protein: CASSELGTDSPLHF

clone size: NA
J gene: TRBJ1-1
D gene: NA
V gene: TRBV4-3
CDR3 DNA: TGCGCCAGCAGCCAAGACAGGAACACTGAAGCTTTCTTT
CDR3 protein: CASSQDRNTEAFF

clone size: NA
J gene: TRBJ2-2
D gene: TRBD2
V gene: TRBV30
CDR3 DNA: TGTGCCCACACTAGCGGGAGACTCACCGGGGAGCTGTTTTTT
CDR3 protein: CAHTSGRLTGELFF

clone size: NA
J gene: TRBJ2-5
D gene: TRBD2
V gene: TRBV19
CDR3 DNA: TGTGCCAGTAGTATGCGGGAGGGCCCGGAGACCCAGTACTTC
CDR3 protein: CASSMREGPETQYF

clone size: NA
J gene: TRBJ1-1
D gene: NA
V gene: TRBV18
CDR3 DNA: TGTGCCAGCTCGCTAGGGGGTCCTGAAGCTTTCTTT
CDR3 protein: CASSLGGPEAFF

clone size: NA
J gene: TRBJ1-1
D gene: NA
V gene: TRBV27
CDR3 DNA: TGTGCCAGCAGTCCGCATAATATGAACACTGAAGCTTTCTTT
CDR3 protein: CASSPHNMNTEAFF

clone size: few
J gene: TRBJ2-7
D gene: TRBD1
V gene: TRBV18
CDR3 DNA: TGTGCCAGCTCCCATGGGACAGGCCCCCCGTTTTACGAGCAGTACTTC
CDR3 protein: CASSHGTGPPFYEQYF

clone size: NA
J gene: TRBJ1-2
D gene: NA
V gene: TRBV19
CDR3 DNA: TGTGCCAGTAATGTCCCCACTGAGCCTGGCTACACCTTC
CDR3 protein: CASNVPTEPGYTF

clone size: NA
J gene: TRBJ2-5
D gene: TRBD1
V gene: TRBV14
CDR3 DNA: TGTGCCAGCAGCCGGAACAGGGGGCAAGAGACCCAGTACTTC
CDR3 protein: CASSRNRGQETQYF

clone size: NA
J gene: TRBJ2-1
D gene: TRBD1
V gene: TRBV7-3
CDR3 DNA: TGTGCCAGCAGCTTAAACAGGGGAGTGGAGGTTGAGCAGTTCTTC
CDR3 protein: CASSLNRGVEVEQFF

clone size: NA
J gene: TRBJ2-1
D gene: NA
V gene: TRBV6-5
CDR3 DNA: TGTGCCAGCAGCCGGGCAAAAAGACAGGAGCAGTTCTTC
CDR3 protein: CASSRAKRQEQFF

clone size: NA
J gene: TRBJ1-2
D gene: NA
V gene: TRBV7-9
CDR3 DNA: TGTGCCAGCAGCTCTCGCGGGGGCTATGGCTACACCTTC
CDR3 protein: CASSSRGGYGYTF

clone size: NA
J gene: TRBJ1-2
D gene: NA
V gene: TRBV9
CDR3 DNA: TGTGCCAGCAGCGCAGGGACCCGCAACTATGGCTACACCTTC
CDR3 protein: CASSAGTRNYGYTF

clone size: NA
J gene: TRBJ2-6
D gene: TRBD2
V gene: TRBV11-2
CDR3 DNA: TGTGCCAGCAGCCGACTTAGCGGGGTAAACTCTGGGGCCAACGTCCTGACTTTC
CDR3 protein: CASSRLSGVNSGANVLTF

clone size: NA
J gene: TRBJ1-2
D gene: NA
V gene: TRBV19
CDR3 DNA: TGTGCCAGTAGTAGGACGGAAGCTAACTATGGCTACACCTTC
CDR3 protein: CASSRTEANYGYTF

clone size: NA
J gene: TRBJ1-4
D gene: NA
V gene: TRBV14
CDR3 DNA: TGTGCCAGCAGCCAAGTCTGGGGAAATGAAAAACTGTTTTTT
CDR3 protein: CASSQVWGNEKLFF

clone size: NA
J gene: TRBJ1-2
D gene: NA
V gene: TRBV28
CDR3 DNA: TGTGCCAGCAGTTTATCCCTGGACAAACTCCGCTATGGCTACACCTTC
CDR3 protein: CASSLSLDKLRYGYTF

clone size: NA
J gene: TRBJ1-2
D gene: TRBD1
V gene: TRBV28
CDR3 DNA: TGTGCCAGCACCATGACAGGGTACTATGGCTACACCTTC
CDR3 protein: CASTMTGYYGYTF

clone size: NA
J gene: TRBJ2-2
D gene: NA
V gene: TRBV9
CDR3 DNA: TGTGCCAGCAGCCCCCAAAGTCGACTAGGCGGGGAGCTGTTTTTT
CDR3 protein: CASSPQSRLGGELFF

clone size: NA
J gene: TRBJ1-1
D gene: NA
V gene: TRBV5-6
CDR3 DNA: TGTGCCAGCAGCTGGCGCCGGCCCGGGGGCACTGAAGCTTTCTTT
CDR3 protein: CASSWRRPGGTEAFF

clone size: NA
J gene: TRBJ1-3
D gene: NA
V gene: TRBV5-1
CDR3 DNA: TGCGCCAGCAGCTTTGGACGGACCCAGTCCGGAAACACCATATATTTT
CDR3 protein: CASSFGRTQSGNTIYF

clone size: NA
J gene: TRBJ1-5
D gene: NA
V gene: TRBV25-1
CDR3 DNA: TGTGCCAGCAGTGACCCAGCGGATAGCAACCAGCCCCAGCATTTT
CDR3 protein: CASSDPADSNQPQHF

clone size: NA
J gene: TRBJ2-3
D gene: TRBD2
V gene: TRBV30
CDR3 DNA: TGTGCCTGGAGCCCGACTAGCGTTAGCACAGATACGCAGTATTTT
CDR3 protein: CAWSPTSVSTDTQYF

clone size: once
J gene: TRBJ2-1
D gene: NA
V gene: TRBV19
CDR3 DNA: TGTGCCAGTAGTTATCGGGAGACGCAGTTCTTC
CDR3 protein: CASSYRETQFF

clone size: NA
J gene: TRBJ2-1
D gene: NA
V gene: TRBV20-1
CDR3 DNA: TGCAGTCCCACCCGTCTCGGTGAGCAGTTCTTC
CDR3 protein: CSPTRLGEQFF

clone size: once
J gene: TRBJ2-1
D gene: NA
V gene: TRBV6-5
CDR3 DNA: TGTGCCAGCAGGCCAGGGGGGGGTGAGCAGTTCTTC
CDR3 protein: CASRPGGGEQFF

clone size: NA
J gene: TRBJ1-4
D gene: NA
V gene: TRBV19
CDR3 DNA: TGTGCCAGTAGTATGGAATCAGGGTTGTCTAATGAAAAACTGTTTTTT
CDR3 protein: CASSMESGLSNEKLFF

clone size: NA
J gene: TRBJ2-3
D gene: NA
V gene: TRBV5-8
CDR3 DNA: TGTGCCAGCAGCTTGGCGTCTCAGGATACGCAGTATTTT
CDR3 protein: CASSLASQDTQYF

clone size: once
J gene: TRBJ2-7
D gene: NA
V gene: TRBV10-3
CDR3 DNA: TGTGCCATCAGTGGGGTAGGGGAGTACGAGCAGTACTTC
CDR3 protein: CAISGVGEYEQYF

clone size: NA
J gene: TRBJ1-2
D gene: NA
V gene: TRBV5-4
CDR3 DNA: TGTGCCAGCAGCTTGTTGCAGGCAGCTAACTATGGCTACACCTTC
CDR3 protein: CASSLLQAANYGYTF

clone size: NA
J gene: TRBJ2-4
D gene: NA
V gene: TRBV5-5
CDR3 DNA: TGTGCCAGCAGCTTCTTCAGTCACATTCAGTACTTC
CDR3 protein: CASSFFSHIQYF

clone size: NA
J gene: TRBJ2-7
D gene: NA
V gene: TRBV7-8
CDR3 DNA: TGTGCCAGCAGCCGTTCCGGAGTGGGGGACAACGAGCAGTACTTC
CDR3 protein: CASSRSGVGDNEQYF

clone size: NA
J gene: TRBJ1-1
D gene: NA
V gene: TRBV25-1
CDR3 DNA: TGTGCCAGCAGTGCTAGAGCAATGAACACTGAAGCTTTCTTT
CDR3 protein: CASSARAMNTEAFF

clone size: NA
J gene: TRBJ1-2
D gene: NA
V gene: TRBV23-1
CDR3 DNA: TGCGCCAGCAGACACCCCAGGGTACCGGTAGACTATGGCTACACCTTC
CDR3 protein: CASRHPRVPVDYGYTF

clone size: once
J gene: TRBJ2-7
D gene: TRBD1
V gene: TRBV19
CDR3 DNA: TGTGCCAGTAGTGCGACAGGGGGATGGGAGCAGTACTTC
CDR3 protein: CASSATGGWEQYF

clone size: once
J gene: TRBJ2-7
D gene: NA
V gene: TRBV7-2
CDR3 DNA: TGTGCCAGCAGCCCCACAAAGACCGGTTCGTACGAGCAGTACTTC
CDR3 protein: CASSPTKTGSYEQYF

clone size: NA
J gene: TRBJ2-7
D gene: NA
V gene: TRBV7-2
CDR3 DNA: TGTGCCAGCAGCTTAAGCTACGAGCAGTACTTC
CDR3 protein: CASSLSYEQYF

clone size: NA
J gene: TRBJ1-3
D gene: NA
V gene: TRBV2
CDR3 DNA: TGTGCCAGCAGTCGAACAGACAGAGGAAACACCATATATTTT
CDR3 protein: CASSRTDRGNTIYF

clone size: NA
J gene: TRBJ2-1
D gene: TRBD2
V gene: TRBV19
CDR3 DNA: TGTGCCAGTAGTCGACTAGCGGGAGGGTTCAATGGTGAGCAGTTCTTC
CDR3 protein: CASSRLAGGFNGEQFF

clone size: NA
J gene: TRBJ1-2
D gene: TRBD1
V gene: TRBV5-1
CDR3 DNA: TGTGCCAGCAGCTTGAATACAGGGGCCAACTATGGCTACACCTTC
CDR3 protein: CASSLNTGANYGYTF

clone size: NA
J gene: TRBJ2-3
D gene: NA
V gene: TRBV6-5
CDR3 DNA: TGTGCCAGCAGTTACTCGTCCTTACCAGATACGCAGTATTTT
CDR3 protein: CASSYSSLPDTQYF

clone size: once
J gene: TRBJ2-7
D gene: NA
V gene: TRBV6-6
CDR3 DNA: TGTGCCAGCAGCCTCGGACTTTCAACGCGCGAGCAGTACTTC
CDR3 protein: CASSLGLSTREQYF

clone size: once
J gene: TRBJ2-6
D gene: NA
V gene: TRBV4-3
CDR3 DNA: TGCGCCAGCAGCCGAGCGTTAACAGTTCCTAACTCTGGGGCCAACGTCCTGACTTTC
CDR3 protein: CASSRALTVPNSGANVLTF

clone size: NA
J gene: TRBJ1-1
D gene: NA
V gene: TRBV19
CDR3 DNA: TGTGCCAGTAGGGGTGACTGGTACACTGAAGCTTTCTTT
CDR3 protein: CASRGDWYTEAFF

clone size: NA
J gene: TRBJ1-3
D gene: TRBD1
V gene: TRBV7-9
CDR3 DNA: TGTGCCAGCAGCTTAGGCGGGACAGGGGGCACGTCCTCTGGAAACACCATATATTTT
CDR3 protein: CASSLGGTGGTSSGNTIYF

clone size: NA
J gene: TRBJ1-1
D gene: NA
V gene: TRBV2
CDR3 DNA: TGTGCCAGCAGTGGGGCAGGGGAGGACACTGAAGCTTTCTTT
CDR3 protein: CASSGAGEDTEAFF

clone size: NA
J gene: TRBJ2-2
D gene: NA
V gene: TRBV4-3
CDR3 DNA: TGCGCCAGCAGCCAAAATACGGGGGCGACCGGGGAGCTGTTTTTT
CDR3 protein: CASSQNTGATGELFF

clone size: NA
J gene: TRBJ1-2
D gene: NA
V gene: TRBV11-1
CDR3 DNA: TGTGCCAGCAGCTACGTCGGGGTGTATGGCTACACCTTC
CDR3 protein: CASSYVGVYGYTF

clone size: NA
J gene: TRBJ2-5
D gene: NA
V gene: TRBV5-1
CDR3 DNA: TGCGCCACCCCACTAGGAGAGTACTTC
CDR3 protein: CATPLGEYF

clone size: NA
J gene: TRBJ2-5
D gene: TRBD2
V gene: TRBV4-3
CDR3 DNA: TGCGCCAGCAGCCAAGATCCGTCTAGCGGGAGGGCCCGGGGGGACGAGACCCAGTACTTC
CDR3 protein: CASSQDPSSGRARGDETQYF

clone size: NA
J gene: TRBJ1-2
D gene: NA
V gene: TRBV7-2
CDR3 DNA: TGTGCCAGCAGCTCAGGGACGAGGGTAGGCTACACCTTC
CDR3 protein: CASSSGTRVGYTF

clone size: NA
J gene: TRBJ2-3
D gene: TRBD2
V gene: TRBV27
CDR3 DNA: TGTGCCAGCAGAATCCTAGCGGGAGGATCAGATACGCAGTATTTT
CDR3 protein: CASRILAGGSDTQYF

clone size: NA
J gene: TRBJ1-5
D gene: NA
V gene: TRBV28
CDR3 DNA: TGTGCCAGCAGTCCCCCCCCGGGGGCGCCTAATCAGCCCCAGCATTTT
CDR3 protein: CASSPPPGAPNQPQHF

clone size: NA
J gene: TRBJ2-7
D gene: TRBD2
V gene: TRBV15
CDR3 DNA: TGTGCCACCAGCAGGACTAGCGGGAGTTACGAGCAGTACTTC
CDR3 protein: CATSRTSGSYEQYF

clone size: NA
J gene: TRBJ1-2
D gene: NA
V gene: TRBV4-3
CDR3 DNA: TGCGCCAGCAGCCAAGAGATCGGACAATACCAAACCTCGGACTATGGCTACACCTTC
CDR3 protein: CASSQEIGQYQTSDYGYTF

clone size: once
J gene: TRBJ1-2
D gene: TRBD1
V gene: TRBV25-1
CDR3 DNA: TGTGCCAGCAGTGAAGGAGGTTTAGGGGGCTACGGCTACACCTTC
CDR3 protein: CASSEGGLGGYGYTF